This is a list of T cell receptor beta chains from one sample in a study of tumor-infiltrating lymphocytes in primary liver carcinoma. TCRdb reprocessed the multiplex PCR reads with MiXCR, giving one entry per CDR3 protein. The table has about 190,000 distinct CDR3 sequences, around four fifths seen once. Sample: tumor tissue from primary liver carcinoma. These receptors all stem from a man aged 40-50 years with primary liver carcinoma and hepatitis B virus infection. The CDR3 runs from the conserved cysteine through the conserved F or W. The D gene is left open where the match is weak. A row's size may be missing; if present it is once, few, many or a size class.

J,length,V,size,D,CDR3,DNA
TRBJ2-1,14,TRBV29-1,NA,TRBD1,CSILQGPQLNEQFF,TGCAGCATATTACAGGGGCCCCAACTTAATGAGCAGTTCTTC
TRBJ2-1,16,TRBV11-3,NA,TRBD2,CASSTGTSGLYNEHFF,TGTGCCAGCAGCACCGGGACTAGCGGGTTATACAACGAGCATTTCTTC
TRBJ2-1,15,TRBV29-1,NA,TRBD2,CRVGLAGGFYKEQFF,TGCAGGGTTGGACTAGCGGGAGGGTTCTACAAGGAACAGTTCTTC
TRBJ2-1,12,TRBV28,NA,NA,CASSFDLNEQFF,TGTGCCAGCAGTTTTGATTTGAATGAGCAGTTCTTC
TRBJ2-7,14,TRBV4-3,NA,NA,CTSSHRSCIYEQYF,TGCACCAGCAGTCATCGCTCTTGCATCTACGAGCAGTACTTC
TRBJ2-2,18,TRBV12-3/TRBV12-4,many,TRBD2,CASSLITGTSRITGELFF,TGTGCCAGCAGTTTAATCACCGGGACTAGCAGAATCACCGGGGAGCTGTTTTTT
TRBJ1-2,11,TRBV6-5,NA,NA,CANTDGRGYTF,TGTGCCAACACTGATGGGAGAGGCTACACCTTC
TRBJ2-1,16,TRBV20-1,NA,NA,CSARGGVGTTNNEQFF,TGCAGTGCTAGAGGGGGGGTAGGGACGACTAACAATGAGCAGTTCTTC
TRBJ2-3,13,TRBV6-2/TRBV6-3,NA,NA,CASNPMGNGRQYF,TGTGCCAGCAACCCCATGGGGAACGGACGGCAGTATTTT
TRBJ2-7,14,TRBV29-1,NA,TRBD1,CSAGGRGSSYEQYF,TGTAGCGCAGGGGGTCGAGGGAGCTCCTACGAGCAGTACTTC
TRBJ1-2,11,TRBV29-1,NA,NA,CSNHSGYGYTF,TGCAGCAACCACAGCGGCTATGGCTACACCTTC
TRBJ2-4,17,TRBV11-1,NA,TRBD2,CAGSFPGTSRTENIHYF,TGTGCCGGCAGCTTTCCCGGGACTAGCAGGACCGAAAACATTCATTACTTC
TRBJ1-3,12,TRBV29-1,many,NA,CSVEGGGNTIYF,TGCAGCGTTGAAGGGGGTGGAAACACCATATATTTT
TRBJ1-2,17,TRBV6-5,NA,TRBD1,CASKGGQVDRFGYGYAF,TGTGCCAGCAAGGGGGGACAGGTGGATCGATTTGGCTATGGCTACGCCTTC
TRBJ1-5,15,TRBV11-3,NA,NA,CASSLDLVVTQPQHF,TGTGCCAGCAGCTTAGATTTGGTGGTGACTCAGCCCCAGCATTTT
TRBJ2-3,14,TRBV6-5,NA,TRBD2,CASNPLAGTDTQYF,TGTGCCAGCAACCCACTAGCGGGAACAGATACGCAGTATTTT
TRBJ2-1,14,TRBV30,many,TRBD2,CAWSETSGGNEQFF,TGTGCCTGGAGTGAGACTAGCGGGGGAAATGAGCAGTTCTTC
TRBJ2-7,14,TRBV4-2,NA,NA,CAGNQDRGGHEQYF,TGTGCCGGCAACCAAGATCGAGGGGGTCACGAGCAGTACTTC
TRBJ2-1,13,TRBV11-1,NA,TRBD2,CASSEGGPNEQFF,TGTGCCAGTAGTGAGGGAGGGCCGAATGAGCAGTTCTTC
TRBJ1-3,12,TRBV29-1,NA,NA,CSIKFSGNTIYF,TGCAGCATAAAGTTCAGTGGAAACACTATATATTTT
TRBJ2-5,12,TRBV29-1,NA,TRBD2,CSVLLAEETQYF,TGCAGTGTGCTACTAGCGGAAGAGACCCAGTACTTC
TRBJ2-5,14,TRBV6-5,NA,NA,CDGGQRGWEETQYF,TGTGACGGCGGCCAACGGGGGTGGGAAGAGACCCAGTACTTC
TRBJ2-3,15,TRBV29-1,NA,NA,CRVEGGADIADTQYF,TGCAGGGTTGAGGGCGGGGCCGACATCGCAGATACGCAGTATTTT
TRBJ2-3,20,TRBV11-3,NA,NA,CANSFYICSAPPEGVDTQYF,NA
TRBJ2-7,17,TRBV11-2,NA,TRBD2,CASRQGLAGGCSYERYF,TGTGCCAGCAGACAAGGACTAGCGGGAGGGTGCTCCTACGAACGGTACTTC
TRBJ2-7,15,TRBV6-6,NA,NA,CATIGYRDYSYEQYF,TGTGCCACCATCGGGTATAGAGATTACTCCTACGAGCAGTACTTC
TRBJ2-3,14,TRBV12-3/TRBV12-4,NA,TRBD2,CASSLSGTGDTQYF,TGTGCCAGCAGTTTAAGCGGGACCGGGGATACGCAGTATTTT
TRBJ2-3,18,TRBV10-3,NA,TRBD2,CAICPSSMTSGGTDTQYF,TGTGCCATCTGTCCATCCTCAATGACTAGCGGGGGCACAGATACGCAGTATTTT
TRBJ2-7,12,TRBV11-2,NA,NA,CDSSPWGYEQYF,TGTGACAGTAGTCCCTGGGGCTACGAGCAGTACTTC
TRBJ2-3,15,TRBV11-3,NA,NA,CASSPGEGPTDTQYF,TGTGCTAGCAGCCCGGGTGAGGGTCCCACAGATACGCAGTATTTT
TRBJ2-5,15,TRBV29-1,NA,TRBD2,CNVGGTSGSREIQYF,TGCAACGTTGGTGGGACCAGCGGGAGTAGGGAGATCCAGTACTTC
TRBJ2-5,15,TRBV29-1,few,TRBD1,CSVEVDRGRAETQYF,TGCAGTGTTGAAGTAGACAGGGGGCGAGCAGAGACCCAGTACTTC
TRBJ1-6,12,TRBV12-3/TRBV12-4,NA,NA,CASNREMVTLHF,TGTGCCAGCAACCGTGAAATGGTCACCCTCCACTTT
TRBJ1-2,14,TRBV4-2,NA,NA,CVSSQEWIDDGYTF,TGTGTCAGCAGCCAAGAATGGATAGATGATGGCTACACCTTC
TRBJ2-3,15,TRBV4-3,NA,NA,CASSLTRTATVTQYF,TGTGCCAGCAGCCTAACCAGGACAGCGACAGTTACGCAGTATTTT
TRBJ2-7,17,TRBV6-2/TRBV6-3,NA,TRBD2,CTTCSGREGDLSYEQYF,TGTACCACCTGTAGCGGGAGGGAAGGAGATCTCTCCTACGAGCAGTACTTC
TRBJ1-2,12,TRBV12-3/TRBV12-4,NA,NA,CASNLQSGGYTF,TGTGCCAGCAACCTACAGAGTGGGGGCTACACCTTC
TRBJ2-1,16,TRBV11-2,NA,NA,CASSLDRLELEDKQFF,TGTGCCAGCAGCTTAGATCGTTTAGAGTTAGAGGATAAGCAGTTCTTC
TRBJ1-5,12,TRBV6-1,NA,TRBD1,CVSKTGTGTQHF,TGTGTCAGCAAAACGGGGACAGGCACGCAGCATTTT
TRBJ2-7,11,TRBV6-2/TRBV6-3,NA,NA,CVLNAAYEQYF,TGTGTCCTCAACGCCGCTTACGAGCAGTACTTC
TRBJ2-5,15,TRBV29-1,NA,TRBD1,CSVETDREQAETQYF,TGCAGCGTTGAAACGGACAGGGAGCAAGCAGAGACCCAGTACTTC
TRBJ2-7,13,TRBV29-1,NA,TRBD1,CSVAPTGLHKHYF,TGCAGCGTTGCCCCGACAGGGCTCCACAAGCACTACTTT
TRBJ2-3,14,TRBV5-1,NA,NA,CANILGHNTDTQNF,TGCGCCAACATCTTGGGACACAACACAGATACGCAGAATTTT
TRBJ2-5,13,TRBV7-9,many,NA,CASSLAGIETQYF,TGTGCCAGCAGCTTAGCAGGGATAGAGACCCAGTACTTC
TRBJ2-6,16,TRBV29-1,few,NA,CSVFRDTDYGANVLTF,TGCAGCGTTTTCCGGGACACAGACTATGGGGCCAACGTACTGACTTTC
TRBJ1-4,14,TRBV12-3/TRBV12-4,NA,NA,CASSLSGLNEKLLF,TGTGCCAGCAGTTTGTCAGGGCTTAATGAAAAACTGTTGTTT
TRBJ2-1,15,TRBV29-1,NA,TRBD2,CNVGLVGGYYNEQFF,TGCAACGTTGGACTAGTGGGAGGGTACTACAATGAGCAGTTCTTC
TRBJ1-5,16,TRBV2,NA,NA,CASSPRSSGANQPQHF,TGTGCCAGCAGCCCTCGGTCGTCAGGGGCGAATCAGCCCCAGCATTTT
TRBJ2-3,17,TRBV6-1,NA,NA,CASSEEGLEVYRDTQYF,TGTGCCAGCAGTGAAGAGGGACTTGAAGTCTACAGAGATACGCAGTATTTT
TRBJ2-7,15,TRBV12-3/TRBV12-4,NA,TRBD1,CPSRYTQQGLYEQYF,TGTCCTAGCAGATATACACAACAGGGGCTCTACGAGCAGTACTTC
TRBJ1-2,13,TRBV11-2,NA,NA,CASNLDPGGGYNF,TGTGCCAGTAACTTAGATCCGGGAGGAGGCTACAACTTC
TRBJ2-7,14,TRBV6-6,NA,TRBD2,CASSHGVAGSERYF,TGTGCCAGCAGTCATGGAGTAGCGGGAAGCGAGCGGTACTTC